Each of the 7 T cell receptor beta chains below was sequenced from the same sample in a study of blood T cell repertoires in COVID-19. The repertoire was sequenced with immunoSEQ multiplex PCR; TCRdb's copy has only in-frame clones and lacks some. The sample includes some 130,000 clones, roughly 90% seen only once; the top ten take 2.5% to 3.5%. Sequenced material: peripheral blood. These receptors originate from a man in his 60s with active or convalescent COVID-19.

To note about this clone: Other DNA sequences in the sample encode the same CDR3. This rearrangement joins TRBV5-1 to TRBJ1-3; 8 bases fit TRBD1. The germline V gene has CDR1 SGHRS and CDR2 YFSETQ. The CDR3 length is 15 residues. V lost 0 bases to trimming and J lost 4 bases; unmatched junction nucleotides: 3. CDR3: CASSLGPGGGNTIYF. Here the CDR3 DNA reads TGCGCCAGCAGCTTGGGTCCAGGGGGCGGAAACACCATATATTTT.

The chain couples TRBV28 to TRBJ2-5, with D possibly being TRBD1 (6 bases). The V gene lost 6 bases and the J gene lost 1 base, with 21 bases spanning the gap. The germline V gene encodes CDR1 MDHEN and CDR2 SYDVKM. There are 17 residues in the CDR3. The CDR3 sequence is CASRPFGGWESQETQYF. In DNA form, the CDR3 reads TGTGCCAGCAGACCCTTTGGGGGCTGGGAGTCCCAAGAGACCCAGTACTTC.

V is TRBV24-1 and J is TRBJ2-2; no reliable D call. CDR1 and CDR2 (germline): KGHDR, SFDVKD. V gave up 4 bases and J gave up 9 bases, with 17 bases separating them. The CDR3 has 15 residues. The CDR3, as DNA: TGTGCCACCAGTGACTCCTCCCTCGGTACCAGGGAGCTGTTTTTT. It is translated as CATSDSSLGTRELFF.

The CDR3 region is CASRIGGSGYTF. The CDR3 region has the DNA TGTGCCAGCAGGATCGGGGGGAGTGGCTACACCTTC. The rearrangement joins TRBV12-3 or TRBV12-4 to TRBJ1-2, with D maybe TRBD1 (5 bases). V was cut by 6 bases and J by 7 bases, with 12 bases left in between. This CDR3 is built from 12 residues.

This clone is a singleton in its sample. The CDR3 DNA reads TGTGCCAGCAGCGTACAGGGGGCGAATTCACCCCTCCACTTT. This sequence encodes CASSVQGANSPLHF. The chain recombines TRBV9 with TRBJ1-6; 8 bases are shared with TRBD1. There are 14 residues in the CDR3. CDR1 is SGDLS, CDR2 YYNGEE, per germline. J gave up 7 bases and V 1 base, and 1 base lay outside the gene matches.

V gene TRBV11-3 combines with J gene TRBJ1-1; D might be TRBD1 (5 bases). CDR1 SGHNT and CDR2 YENEEA come from the germline V gene. This CDR3 contains 13 residues. V lost 3 bases and J lost 6, with 11 bases in between. In DNA form, the CDR3 reads TGTGCCAGCAGCTTCGGGGGATCCGCTGAAGCTTTCTTT. Encoded protein: CASSFGGSAEAFF.

The gene calls are TRBV6-6 and TRBJ1-1, with D possibly TRBD1 on 6 matching bases. The germline gives CDR1 MNHNY, CDR2 SVGAGI (reference sequence). Trimming pared 6 bases from V and 0 bases from J, leaving 26 bases between. This CDR3 is built from 19 residues. Here the CDR3 DNA reads TGTGCCAGCAGCTCTCCGGGACAAGCCACACCTCGCATGAACACTGAAGCTTTCTTT. The encoded protein is CASSSPGQATPRMNTEAFF.